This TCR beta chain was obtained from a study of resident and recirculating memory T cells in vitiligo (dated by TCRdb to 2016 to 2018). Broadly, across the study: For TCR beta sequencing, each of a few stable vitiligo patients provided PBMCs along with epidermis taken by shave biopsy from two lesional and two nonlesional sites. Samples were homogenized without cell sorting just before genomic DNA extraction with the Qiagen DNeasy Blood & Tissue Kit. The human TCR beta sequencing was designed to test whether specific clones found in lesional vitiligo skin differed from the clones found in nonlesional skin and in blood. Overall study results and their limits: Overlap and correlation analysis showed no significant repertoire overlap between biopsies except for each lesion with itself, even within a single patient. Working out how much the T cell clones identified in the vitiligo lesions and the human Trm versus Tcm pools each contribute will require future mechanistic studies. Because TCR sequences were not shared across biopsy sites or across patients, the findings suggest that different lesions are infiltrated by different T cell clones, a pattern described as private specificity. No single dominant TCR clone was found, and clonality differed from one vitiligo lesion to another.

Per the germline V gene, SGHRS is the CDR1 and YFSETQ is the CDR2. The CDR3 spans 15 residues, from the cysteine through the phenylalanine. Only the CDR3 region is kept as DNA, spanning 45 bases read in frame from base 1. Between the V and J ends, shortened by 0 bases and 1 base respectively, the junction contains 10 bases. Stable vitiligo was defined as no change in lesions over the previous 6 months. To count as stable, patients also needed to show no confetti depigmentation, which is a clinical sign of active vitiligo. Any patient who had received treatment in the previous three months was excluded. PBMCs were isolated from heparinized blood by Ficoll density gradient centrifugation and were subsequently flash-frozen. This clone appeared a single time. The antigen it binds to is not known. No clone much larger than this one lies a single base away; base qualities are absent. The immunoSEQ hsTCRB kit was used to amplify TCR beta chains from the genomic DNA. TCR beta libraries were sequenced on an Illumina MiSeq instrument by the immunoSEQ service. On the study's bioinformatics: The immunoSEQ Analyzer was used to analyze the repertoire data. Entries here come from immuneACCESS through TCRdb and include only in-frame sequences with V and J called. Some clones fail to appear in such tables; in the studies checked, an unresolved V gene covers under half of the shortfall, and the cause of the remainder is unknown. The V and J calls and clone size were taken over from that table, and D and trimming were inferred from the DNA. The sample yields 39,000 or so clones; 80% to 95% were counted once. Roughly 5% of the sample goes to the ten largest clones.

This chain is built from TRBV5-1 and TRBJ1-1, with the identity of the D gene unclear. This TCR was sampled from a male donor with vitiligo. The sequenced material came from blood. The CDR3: CASSLGPHENTEAFF. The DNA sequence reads TGCGCCAGCAGCTTGGGTCCACATGAGAACACTGAAGCTTTCTTT.